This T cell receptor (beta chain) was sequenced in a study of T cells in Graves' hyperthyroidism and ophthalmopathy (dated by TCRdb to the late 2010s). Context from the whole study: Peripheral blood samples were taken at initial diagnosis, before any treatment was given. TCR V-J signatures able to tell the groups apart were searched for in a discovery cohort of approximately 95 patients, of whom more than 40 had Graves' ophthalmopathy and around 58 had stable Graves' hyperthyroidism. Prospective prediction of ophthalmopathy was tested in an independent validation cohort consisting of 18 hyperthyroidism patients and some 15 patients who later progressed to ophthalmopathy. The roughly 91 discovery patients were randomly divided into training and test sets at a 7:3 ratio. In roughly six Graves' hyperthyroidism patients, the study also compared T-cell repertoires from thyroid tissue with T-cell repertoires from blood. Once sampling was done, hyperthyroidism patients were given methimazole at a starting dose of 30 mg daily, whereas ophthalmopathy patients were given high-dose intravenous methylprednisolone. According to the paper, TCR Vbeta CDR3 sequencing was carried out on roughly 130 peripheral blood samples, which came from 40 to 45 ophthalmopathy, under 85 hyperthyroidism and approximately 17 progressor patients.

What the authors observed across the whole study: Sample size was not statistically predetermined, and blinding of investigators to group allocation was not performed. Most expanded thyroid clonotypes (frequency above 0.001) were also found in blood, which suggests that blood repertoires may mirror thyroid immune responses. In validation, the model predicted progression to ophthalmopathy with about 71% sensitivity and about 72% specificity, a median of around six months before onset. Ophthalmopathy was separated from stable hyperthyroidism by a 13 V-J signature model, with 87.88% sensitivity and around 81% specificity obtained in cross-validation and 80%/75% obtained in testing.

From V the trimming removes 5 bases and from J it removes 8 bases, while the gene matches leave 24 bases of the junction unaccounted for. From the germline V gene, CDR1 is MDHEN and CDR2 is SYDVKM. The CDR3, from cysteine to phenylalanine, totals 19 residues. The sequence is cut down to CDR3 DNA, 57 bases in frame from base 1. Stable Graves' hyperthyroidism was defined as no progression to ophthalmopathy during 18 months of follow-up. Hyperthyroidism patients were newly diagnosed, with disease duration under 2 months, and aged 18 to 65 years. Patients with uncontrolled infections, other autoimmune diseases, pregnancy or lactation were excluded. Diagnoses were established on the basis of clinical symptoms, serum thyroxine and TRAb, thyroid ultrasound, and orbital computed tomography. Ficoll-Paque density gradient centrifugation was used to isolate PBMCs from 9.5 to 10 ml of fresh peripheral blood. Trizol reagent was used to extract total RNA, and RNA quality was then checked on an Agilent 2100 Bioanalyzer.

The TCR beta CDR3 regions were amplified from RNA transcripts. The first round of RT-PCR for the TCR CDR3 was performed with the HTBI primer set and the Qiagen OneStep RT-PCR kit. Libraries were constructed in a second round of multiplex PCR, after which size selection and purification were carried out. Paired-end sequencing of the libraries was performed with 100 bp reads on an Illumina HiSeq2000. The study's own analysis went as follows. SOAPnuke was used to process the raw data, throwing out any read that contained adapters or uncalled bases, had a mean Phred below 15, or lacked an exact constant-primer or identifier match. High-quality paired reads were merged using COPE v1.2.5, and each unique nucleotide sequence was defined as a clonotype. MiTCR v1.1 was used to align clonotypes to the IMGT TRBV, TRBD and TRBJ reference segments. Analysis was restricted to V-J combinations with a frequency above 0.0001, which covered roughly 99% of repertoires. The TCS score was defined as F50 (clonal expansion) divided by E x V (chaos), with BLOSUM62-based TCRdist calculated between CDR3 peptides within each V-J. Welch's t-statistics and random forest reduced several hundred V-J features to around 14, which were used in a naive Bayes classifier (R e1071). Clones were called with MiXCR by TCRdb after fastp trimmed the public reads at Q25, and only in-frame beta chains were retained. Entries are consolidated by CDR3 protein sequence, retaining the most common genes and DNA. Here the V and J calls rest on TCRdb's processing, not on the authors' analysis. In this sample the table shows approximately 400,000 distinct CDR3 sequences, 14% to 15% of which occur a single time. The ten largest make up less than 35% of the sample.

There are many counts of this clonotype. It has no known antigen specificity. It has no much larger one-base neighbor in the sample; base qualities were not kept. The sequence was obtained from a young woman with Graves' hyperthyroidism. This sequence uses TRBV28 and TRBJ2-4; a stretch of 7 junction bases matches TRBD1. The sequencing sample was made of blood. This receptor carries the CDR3 CASSGDREVRGTYRDIQYF. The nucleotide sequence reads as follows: TGTGCCAGCAGTGGAGACAGGGAAGTTAGGGGTACCTACCGGGACATTCAGTACTTC. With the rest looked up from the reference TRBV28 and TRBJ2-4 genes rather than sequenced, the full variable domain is DVKVTQSSRYLVKRTGEKVFLECVQDMDHENMFWYRQDPGLGLRLIYFSYDVKMKEKGDIPEGYSVSREKKERFSLILESASTNQTSMYLCASSGDREVRGTYRDIQYFGAGTRLSVL.